Listed below are T cell receptor beta chains from one sample, sequenced in a study of blood T cell repertoires in COVID-19. Sequencing used immunoSEQ multiplex PCR; TCRdb keeps in-frame clones, though not all of them. The sample has tens of thousands of clones; 70% to 90% are singletons. The material sequenced was peripheral blood. These receptors all stem from a man younger than 40 with acute or convalescent COVID-19. CDR3s include the opening cysteine and the closing phenylalanine or tryptophan. The D gene is left open where the match is weak. Size tells how often a clone was seen (once, few, many) or the class of an expanded clone, and some rows leave it out.

.	TRBV18	TRBJ1-3	.	CASSPTRDPGNTIYF	TGTGCCAGCTCACCTACTCGGGATCCTGGAAACACCATATATTTT
TRBD1	TRBV7-2	TRBJ1-6	.	CASSLVGTANSPLHF	TGTGCCAGCAGCTTAGTAGGGACAGCCAATTCACCCCTCCACTTT
.	TRBV5-6	TRBJ2-5	.	CASSLVGPGWETQYF	TGTGCCAGCAGCCTCGTGGGCCCGGGGTGGGAGACCCAGTACTTC
.	TRBV7-9	TRBJ1-1	.	CASSFKYSGYTEAFF	TGTGCCAGCAGCTTCAAGTACAGCGGTTACACTGAAGCTTTCTTT
TRBD1	TRBV10-3	TRBJ1-3	.	CAIRTTGSGNTIYF	TGTGCCATCAGGACGACAGGGTCTGGAAACACCATATATTTT
.	TRBV3-1/TRBV3-2	TRBJ2-3	once	CASSQDIPGSTFTDTQYF	TGTGCCAGCAGCCAAGATATTCCGGGGTCAACCTTCACAGATACGCAGTATTTT
TRBD2	TRBV27	TRBJ2-3	.	CASRTIAGSSSDTQYF	TGTGCCAGCAGGACTATAGCGGGCAGTAGTTCAGATACGCAGTATTTT
.	TRBV6-5	TRBJ2-1	.	CASSRLGSSYNEQFF	TGTGCCAGCAGCCGACTAGGGAGCTCCTACAATGAGCAGTTCTTC
TRBD1	TRBV7-9	TRBJ1-2	.	CASSHGQGANYGYTF	TGTGCCAGCAGCCACGGACAGGGGGCGAACTATGGCTACACCTTC
.	TRBV19	TRBJ2-5	.	CASRRGDSQETQYF	TGTGCCAGTAGAAGGGGGGACAGCCAAGAGACCCAGTACTTC
.	TRBV9	TRBJ2-7	once	CASSAGGYEQYF	TGTGCCAGCAGCGCCGGAGGTTACGAGCAGTACTTC
.	TRBV10-3	TRBJ1-4	.	CAISESRDLGEKLFF	TGTGCCATCAGTGAGTCGCGTGATCTGGGCGAAAAACTGTTTTTT
TRBD1	TRBV27	TRBJ1-4	few	CASSDRGTQEKLFF	TGTGCCAGCAGTGACAGGGGGACACAGGAAAAACTGTTTTTT
.	TRBV27	TRBJ1-1	.	CASSPGAGRLEVNTEAFF	TGTGCCAGCAGCCCCGGTGCGGGGAGGCTTGAGGTTAACACTGAAGCTTTCTTT
.	TRBV21-1	TRBJ2-5	.	CASSTPLVGSGSQETQYF	.
.	TRBV19	TRBJ1-1	.	CASSIDRGEAFF	TGTGCCAGTAGTATAGATCGGGGTGAAGCTTTCTTT
.	TRBV6-4	TRBJ1-1	.	CASRPSTGENTEAFF	TGTGCCAGCAGACCCTCAACCGGGGAGAACACTGAAGCTTTCTTT
TRBD1	TRBV2	TRBJ1-1	.	CASSATGQGYTEAFF	TGTGCCAGCAGCGCTACCGGACAGGGTTACACTGAAGCTTTCTTT
TRBD2	TRBV6-1	TRBJ2-7	.	CASSDTGRDEQYF	TGTGCCAGCAGTGATACGGGGAGGGACGAGCAGTACTTC
.	TRBV30	TRBJ1-5	.	CAWSRPGKPQHF	TGTGCCTGGAGTCGACCGGGAAAGCCCCAGCATTTT
TRBD1	TRBV7-9	TRBJ1-1	once	CASSFEDRGAFF	TGTGCCAGCAGCTTTGAGGACAGGGGAGCTTTCTTT
.	TRBV10-3	TRBJ1-5	.	CAISEARSNQPQHF	TGTGCCATCAGTGAGGCCAGGAGCAATCAGCCCCAGCATTTT
TRBD1	TRBV29-1	TRBJ1-2	once	CSVEDIHRDSLYGYTF	TGCAGCGTTGAAGACATCCACCGGGACAGTCTCTATGGCTACACCTTC
.	TRBV5-3	TRBJ1-6	.	CARSRRVRIPNSPLHF	TGTGCCAGAAGCCGAAGAGTCAGGATACCAAATTCACCCCTCCACTTT
.	TRBV6-1	TRBJ1-3	.	CASSERVPPRRNTIYF	TGTGCCAGCAGTGAACGGGTCCCCCCTCGTCGGAACACCATATATTTT
.	TRBV2	TRBJ2-1	.	CASRLIEDNEQFF	TGTGCCAGCAGATTAATAGAAGACAATGAGCAGTTCTTC
.	TRBV27	TRBJ2-7	.	CASSQDSPYEQYF	TGTGCCAGCAGCCAAGACTCCCCCTACGAGCAGTACTTC
TRBD1	TRBV5-6	TRBJ2-1	.	CASRQTRGHNEQFF	TGTGCCAGCAGGCAGACCAGGGGGCACAATGAGCAGTTCTTC
.	TRBV20-1	TRBJ1-2	.	CSASLPGSNYGYTF	TGCAGTGCTAGTCTTCCGGGGTCAAATTATGGCTACACCTTC
TRBD1	TRBV27	TRBJ1-5	.	CASSLRDRSQPQHF	TGTGCCAGCAGTTTAAGGGACAGGAGTCAGCCCCAGCATTTT
.	TRBV3-1/TRBV3-2	TRBJ1-1	once	CASSQGEVNTEAFF	TGTGCCAGCAGCCAAGGAGAGGTTAACACTGAAGCTTTCTTT
.	TRBV19	TRBJ1-4	.	CASSIPGRGGEKLFF	TGTGCCAGTAGTATCCCGGGCAGGGGAGGGGAAAAACTGTTTTTT
.	TRBV6-1	TRBJ1-2	.	CASSEAGGNYGYTF	TGTGCCAGCAGTGAAGCGGGGGGGAACTATGGCTACACCTTC
TRBD2	TRBV7-2	TRBJ2-1	.	CASSRHQREGLFF	TGTGCCAGCAGCCGTCACCAGCGGGAGGGCCTATTCTTC
.	TRBV2	TRBJ1-1	.	CASSSDRRNTEAFF	TGTGCCAGCAGTTCAGACAGGAGAAACACTGAAGCTTTCTTT
TRBD1	TRBV30	TRBJ2-2	.	CAWEQGASGELFF	TGTGCCTGGGAACAGGGGGCCTCAGGGGAGCTGTTTTTT
.	TRBV9	TRBJ1-2	.	CASSVGVFGGYTF	TGTGCCAGCAGCGTAGGTGTCTTCGGGGGCTACACCTTC
.	TRBV3-1/TRBV3-2	TRBJ1-2	.	CASSQDRYRGRDGYTF	TGTGCCAGCAGCCAAGATCGATATAGGGGAAGGGATGGCTACACCTTC
TRBD1	TRBV4-1	TRBJ1-6	.	CASSQPPGTGFSPLHF	TGCGCCAGCAGCCAACCTCCCGGGACAGGGTTTTCACCCCTCCACTTT
.	TRBV7-8	TRBJ2-1	few	CASRRSSSYNEQFF	TGTGCCAGCAGGCGGAGTAGCTCCTACAATGAGCAGTTCTTC
TRBD1	TRBV4-3	TRBJ1-1	.	CASSHRTGRNTEAFF	TGCGCCAGCAGCCATCGGACAGGGAGGAACACTGAAGCTTTCTTT
TRBD1	TRBV9	TRBJ1-2	.	CASSVDAGGYGYTF	TGTGCCAGCAGCGTAGATGCAGGGGGGTATGGCTACACCTTC
TRBD2	TRBV13	TRBJ2-3	.	CASSPSSGGTTDTQYF	TGTGCCAGCAGCCCCAGTAGCGGGGGGACCACAGATACGCAGTATTTT
.	TRBV19	TRBJ2-2	.	CASSDIWPSLTSIARTGELFF	TGTGCCAGTAGTGATATATGGCCCTCTCTAACTAGCATAGCCCGTACCGGGGAGCTGTTTTTT
.	TRBV7-9	TRBJ1-6	.	CASSRDNWNSPLHF	TGTGCCAGCAGCCGGGACAATTGGAATTCACCCCTCCACTTT
.	TRBV5-1	TRBJ1-1	once	CASSLVARGKGDTEAFF	TGCGCCAGCAGCTTGGTGGCGCGGGGAAAAGGGGACACTGAAGCTTTCTTT
.	TRBV30	TRBJ2-3	.	CAWSLEGFFFDTQYF	TGTGCCTGGAGTTTGGAGGGATTTTTTTTCGATACGCAGTATTTT
TRBD1	TRBV2	TRBJ2-1	.	CASSDVLGTGDSYNEQFF	TGTGCCAGCAGTGATGTTCTCGGGACAGGCGACTCCTACAATGAGCAGTTCTTC
TRBD1	TRBV30	TRBJ1-4	once	CAWSEGAANNEKLFF	TGTGCCTGGAGTGAGGGGGCGGCAAACAATGAAAAACTGTTTTTT
TRBD1	TRBV18	TRBJ1-4	.	CASSPWTGPNEKLFF	TGTGCCAGCTCGCCGTGGACAGGGCCTAATGAAAAACTGTTTTTT
.	TRBV9	TRBJ1-3	.	CASSVVPNGNTIYF	TGTGCCAGCAGCGTAGTTCCCAATGGAAACACCATATATTTT
TRBD1	TRBV9	TRBJ1-4	.	CASSGDREAEKLFF	TGTGCCAGCAGCGGGGACAGGGAAGCTGAAAAACTGTTTTTT
.	TRBV30	TRBJ1-5	.	CAWSRGSNQPQHF	TGTGCCTGGAGTAGGGGTAGCAATCAGCCCCAGCATTTT
.	TRBV7-3	TRBJ2-5	.	CASSFSGVSQETQYF	TGTGCCAGCAGCTTTTCGGGTGTCTCCCAAGAGACCCAGTACTTC
.	TRBV9	TRBJ1-2	.	CASSGKGDPHYGYTF	TGTGCCAGCAGCGGGAAAGGAGACCCCCACTATGGCTACACCTTC
.	TRBV6-4	TRBJ1-1	.	CASSLGTRTEAFF	TGTGCCAGCAGTCTCGGGACAAGGACTGAAGCTTTCTTT
TRBD1	TRBV19	TRBJ2-2	.	CASSIGYRGKGGELFF	TGTGCCAGTAGTATAGGGTACAGGGGGAAGGGCGGGGAGCTGTTTTTT
TRBD1	TRBV13	TRBJ2-3	once	CASRVTGFGTDTQYF	TGTGCCAGCAGGGTGACAGGGTTCGGCACAGATACGCAGTATTTT
TRBD2	TRBV5-4	TRBJ2-3	.	CASSLPIAGGLQRADTQYF	TGTGCCAGCAGCTTGCCTATAGCGGGGGGCCTCCAAAGGGCAGATACGCAGTATTTT
TRBD1	TRBV18	TRBJ1-3	.	CASSPATGGNGNTIYF	TGTGCCAGCTCACCAGCGACAGGGGGCAATGGAAACACCATATATTTT